The 8 T cell receptor beta chains given below trace back to one sample, sequenced in a study of cytomegalovirus exposure and HLA in healthy donors. Using immunoSEQ multiplex PCR, the repertoire was profiled, and TCRdb retains in-frame clones only, with some absent. The profile covers roughly 350,000 clones, with roughly 90% appearing a single time and around 0.84% taken by the ten largest. The sample consisted of PBMCs. All receptors come from a woman aged 18-30 years in good health and CMV-seronegative.

The chain employs TRBV19 and TRBJ2-2, with a weak D call TRBD1 (5 bases). Trimming shortened V by 8 bases and J by 5 bases, and 9 bases separated the two germline ends. The germline CDR1 and CDR2 sequences are LNHDA and SQIVND (reference sequence). The CDR3 covers 12 residues. The CDR3 here is CASLRGTGELFF. CDR3 bases: TGTGCCAGTCTAAGGGGAACCGGGGAGCTGTTTTTT.

The rearrangement uses TRBV2 and TRBJ1-2; D remains ambiguous. CDR1 is SNHLY and CDR2 is FYNNEI in the germline V gene. The V end lost 9 bases, the J end lost 4 bases, and 12 bases lay between the germline ends. This CDR3 has 12 residues. CDR3 bases: TGTGCCAGTAGAGGTCTTATCTATGGCTACACCTTC. This translates into CASRGLIYGYTF. The variable domain in full, with the rest retrieved from reference TRBV2 and TRBJ1-2, is EPEVTQTPSHQVTQMGQEVILRCVPISNHLYFYWYRQILGQKVEFLVSFYNNEISEKSEIFDDQFSVERPDGSNFTLKIRSTKLEDSAMYFCASRGLIYGYTFGSGTRLTVV.

The chain couples TRBV5-1 to TRBJ1-5; D ambiguous. Looked up from germline, CDR1 is SGHRS and CDR2 is YFSETQ. The CDR3 sequence is 15 residues long. Trimming took 1 base from V and 4 from J, leaving 12 bases between them. For the CDR3, the DNA is TGCGCCAGCAGCTTGAATGCCGGAGATAATCAGCCCCAGCATTTT. Amino acid sequence: CASSLNAGDNQPQHF.

This clone was seen a handful of times. The chain has TRBV9 and TRBJ1-2; D not resolved. The germline V and J ends were trimmed by 0 bases and 8 bases, with 8 bases remaining between them. CDR1 is SGDLS and CDR2 is YYNGEE in the germline V gene. The CDR3 is 12 residues long. The DNA for the CDR3 is TGTGCCAGCAGCGTAGGGGCTTCCGGCTACACCTTC. The encoded protein is CASSVGASGYTF.

This chain connects TRBV5-1 to TRBJ1-1; TRBD1 agrees at 8 bases. The germline gives CDR1 SGHRS, CDR2 YFSETQ. There are 14 residues in the CDR3. Trimming removed 0 bases from V and 4 bases from J; junction bases left unmatched: 2. The CDR3 coding sequence is TGCGCCAGCAGCTTGGAACAGGGGGTCACTGAAGCTTTCTTT. Its protein is CASSLEQGVTEAFF.

The rearrangement joins TRBV10-3 to TRBJ2-7, with D possibly being TRBD1 (5 bases). V was trimmed by 3 bases and J by 2 bases, leaving 14 bases between them. Germline V gene lookup returns CDR1 ENHRY and CDR2 SYGVKD. This CDR3 contains 15 residues. CDR3 coding DNA: TGTGCCATCAGTGAAGGGGTGGCGGTAACCTACGAGCAGTACTTC. Translating gives CAISEGVAVTYEQYF.

This sequence joins TRBV7-2 and TRBJ2-2; TRBD1 aligns across 7 bases. The trim removed 3 bases at V and 2 bases at J, leaving 3 bases unmatched. CDR1 is SGHTA and CDR2 is FQGNSA in the germline V gene. This CDR3 has 15 amino acids. The DNA of the CDR3 is TGTGCCAGCAGCTTCGACAGGGTTAACACCGGGGAGCTGTTTTTT. Its translation is CASSFDRVNTGELFF.

The chain has TRBV9 and TRBJ2-7; D is possibly TRBD1 (6 bases). The CDR3 extends over 14 amino acids. Trimming took off 0 bases at V and 3 bases at J, with 10 bases between the two ends. Germline-derived CDR1 and CDR2 are SGDLS and YYNGEE. The CDR3 spells CASSVGTANYEQYF. CDR3 nucleotide sequence: TGTGCCAGCAGCGTAGGGACAGCAAACTACGAGCAGTACTTC.